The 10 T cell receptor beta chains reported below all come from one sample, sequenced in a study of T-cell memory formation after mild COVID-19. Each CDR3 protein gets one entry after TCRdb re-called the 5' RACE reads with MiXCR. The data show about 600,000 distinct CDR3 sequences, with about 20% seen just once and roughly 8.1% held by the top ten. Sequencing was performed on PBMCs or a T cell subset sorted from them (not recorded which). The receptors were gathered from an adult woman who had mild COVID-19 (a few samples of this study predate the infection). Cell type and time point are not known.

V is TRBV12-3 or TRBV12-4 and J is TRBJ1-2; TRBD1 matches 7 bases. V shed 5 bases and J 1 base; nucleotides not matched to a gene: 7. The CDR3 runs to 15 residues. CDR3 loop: CASSPRGQNNYGYTF. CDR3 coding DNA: TGTGCCAGCAGTCCCCGGGGACAGAATAACTATGGCTACACCTTC.

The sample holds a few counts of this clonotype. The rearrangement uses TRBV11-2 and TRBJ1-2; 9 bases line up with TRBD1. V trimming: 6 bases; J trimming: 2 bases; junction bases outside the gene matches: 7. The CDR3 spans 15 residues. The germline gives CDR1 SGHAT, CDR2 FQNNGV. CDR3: CASSLQGALNYGYTF. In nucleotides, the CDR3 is TGTGCCAGCAGTTTACAGGGGGCCCTGAACTATGGCTACACCTTC.

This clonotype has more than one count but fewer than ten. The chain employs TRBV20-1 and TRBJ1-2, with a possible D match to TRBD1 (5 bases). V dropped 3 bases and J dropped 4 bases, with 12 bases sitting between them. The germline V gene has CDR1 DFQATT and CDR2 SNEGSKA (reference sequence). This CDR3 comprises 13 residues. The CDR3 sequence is CSASRTKGYGYTF. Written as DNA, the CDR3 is TGCAGTGCTAGCCGGACAAAAGGCTATGGCTACACCTTC.

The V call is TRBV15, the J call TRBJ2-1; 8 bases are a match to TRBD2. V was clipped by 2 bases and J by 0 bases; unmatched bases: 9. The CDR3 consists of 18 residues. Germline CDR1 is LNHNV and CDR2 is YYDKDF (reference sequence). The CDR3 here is CATSRLGSGTHSYNEQFF. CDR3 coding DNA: TGTGCCACCAGCAGATTGGGTAGCGGGACCCACTCCTACAATGAGCAGTTCTTC.

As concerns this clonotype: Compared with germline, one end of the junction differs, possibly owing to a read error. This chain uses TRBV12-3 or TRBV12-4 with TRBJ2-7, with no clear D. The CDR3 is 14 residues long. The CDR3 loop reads CASSIAYRAYEQYF. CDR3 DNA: TGTGCCAGCAGTATAGCCTACCGAGCCTACGAGCAGTACTTC.

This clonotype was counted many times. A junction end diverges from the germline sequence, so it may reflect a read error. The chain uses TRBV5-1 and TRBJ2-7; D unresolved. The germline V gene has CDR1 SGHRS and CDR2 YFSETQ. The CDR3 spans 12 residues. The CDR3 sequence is CASSLTSYEQYF. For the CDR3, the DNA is TGTGCCAGCAGCTTGACCTCCTACGAGCAGTACTTC.

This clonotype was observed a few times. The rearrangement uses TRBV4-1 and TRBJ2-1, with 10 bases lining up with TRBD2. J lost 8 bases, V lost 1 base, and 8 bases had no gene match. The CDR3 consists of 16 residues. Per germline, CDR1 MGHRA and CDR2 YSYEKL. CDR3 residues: CASSQGRASGGHEQFF. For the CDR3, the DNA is TGCGCCAGCAGCCAAGGGAGGGCTAGCGGGGGTCATGAGCAGTTCTTC.

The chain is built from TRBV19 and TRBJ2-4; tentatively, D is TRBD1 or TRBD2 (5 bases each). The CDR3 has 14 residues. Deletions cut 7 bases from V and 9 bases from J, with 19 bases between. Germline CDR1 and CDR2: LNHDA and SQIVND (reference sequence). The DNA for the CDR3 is TGTGCCAGTATGAGGGTGGGGGTAGTCGGCATTCAGTACTTC. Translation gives CASMRVGVVGIQYF. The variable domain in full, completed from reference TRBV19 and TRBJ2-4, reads DGGITQSPKYLFRKEGQNVTLSCEQNLNHDAMYWYRQDPGQGLRLIYYSQIVNDFQKGDIAEGYSVSREKKESFPLTVTSAQKNPTAFYLCASMRVGVVGIQYFGAGTRLSVL.

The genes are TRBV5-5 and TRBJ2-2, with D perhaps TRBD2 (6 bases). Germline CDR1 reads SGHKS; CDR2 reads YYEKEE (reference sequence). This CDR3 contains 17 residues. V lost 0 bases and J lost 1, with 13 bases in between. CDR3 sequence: CASSLGGGTVNTGELFF. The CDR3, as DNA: TGTGCCAGCAGCTTGGGAGGCGGGACGGTGAACACCGGGGAGCTGTTTTTT.

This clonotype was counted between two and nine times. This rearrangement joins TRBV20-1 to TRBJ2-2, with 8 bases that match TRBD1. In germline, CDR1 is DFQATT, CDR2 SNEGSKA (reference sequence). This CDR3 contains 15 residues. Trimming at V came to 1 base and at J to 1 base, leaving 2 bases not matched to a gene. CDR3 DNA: TGCAGTGCTAGAGCCGGACAGGGGAACACCGGGGAGCTGTTTTTT. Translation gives CSARAGQGNTGELFF.